This TCR beta chain was obtained from a study of post-analysis software for immune sequencing data. Study at large: There were relapsing-remitting, secondary progressive and progressive-relapsing multiple sclerosis among the disease courses included. Study-level results: With TRBV5-6, TRBV5-1 and TRBV20-1 included, 4 to 6 TRBV segments were more frequent in patients than in controls. Significantly lower normalized Chao1 diversity was seen in multiple sclerosis patients than in controls.

Germline lookup yields CDR1 MGHRA and CDR2 YSYEKL. CDR3 length: 15 amino acids. Prepared TCR beta cDNA libraries contained unique molecular identifiers. The source material, 1 to 10 million T cells, gave rise to 450,000 to 550,000 cDNA molecules. TCRdb used MiXCR to reprocess the PCR reads, holding one entry per CDR3 protein. The data contain hundreds of thousands of distinct CDR3 sequences, about 53% of them singletons. This clonotype was found a few times. As yet, its antigen is unknown. The V and J genes are TRBV4-1 and TRBJ2-4; 9 nucleotides align to TRBD1. The end of the DNA aligns better with TRBJ2-5, so the J call may be wrong. This clonotype originated in a girl aged 5 to 17 with multiple sclerosis. The specimen sequenced was blood. DNA for the CDR3: TGCGCCAGCAGCCAGCCCGGACAGGGGTTGGAGACCCAGTACTTC. It codes for CASSQPGQGLETQYF.